This entry concerns a single T cell receptor beta chain. The data derive from a study of blood T cell repertoires in COVID-19. In the study overall: Acute-phase and convalescent COVID-19 samples originated in the United States, Italy and Spain. The cDNA or gDNA used as material had been derived from T cells, B-cell-depleted T cells, or PBMCs.

Germline V gene lookup returns CDR1 MDHEN and CDR2 SYDVKM. The length of the CDR3 is 17 residues. V lost 2 bases and J 0 bases, leaving 16 bases between the germline ends. Produced via immunoSEQ multiplex PCR; TCRdb's table is partial and in-frame only. The sample yields approximately 28,000 clones, approximately 84% seen once. The sequenced sample consisted of peripheral blood. This clonotype was sampled from a woman aged 60 to 75 with acute or convalescent COVID-19. The V call is TRBV28, the J call TRBJ1-2; TRBD1 might be the D (5 bases). The CDR3 region is CASSLGAKGLANYGYTF. The DNA for the CDR3 is TGTGCCAGCAGTTTAGGAGCGAAGGGGCTAGCTAACTATGGCTACACCTTC.